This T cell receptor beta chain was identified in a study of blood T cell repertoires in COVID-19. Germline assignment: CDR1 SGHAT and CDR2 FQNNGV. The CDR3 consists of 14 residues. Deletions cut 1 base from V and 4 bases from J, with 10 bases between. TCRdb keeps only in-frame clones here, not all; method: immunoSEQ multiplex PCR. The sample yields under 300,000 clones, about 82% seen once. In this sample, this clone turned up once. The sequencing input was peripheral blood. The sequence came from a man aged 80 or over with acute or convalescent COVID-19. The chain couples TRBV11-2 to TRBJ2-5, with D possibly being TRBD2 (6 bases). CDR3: CASSLAPRGETQYF. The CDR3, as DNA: TGTGCCAGCAGCTTAGCCCCGCGGGGAGAGACCCAGTACTTC.